This paragraph reports one T cell receptor beta chain. The antigen is unknown. This record comes from a study of cytomegalovirus exposure and HLA in healthy donors. Regarding the study as a whole: A prior analysis recorded that most TCR beta V segments were productive about 87% or about 30% of the time.

The V and J ends lost 6 bases and 0 bases, in that order; junction bases with no gene match: 10. The germline V gene has CDR1 SNHLY and CDR2 FYNNEI. CDR3 size: 17 residues. Primers: 60 Vbeta forward and 13 Jbeta reverse. Using immunoSEQ multiplex PCR, the repertoire was profiled, and TCRdb retains in-frame clones only, with some absent. The sample lists 150,000 to 200,000 clones, more than 70% seen once, with about 1.4% in the top ten. The clonotype originates from a girl between 10 and 17 years old in good health and CMV-seropositive. Sequenced input: PBMCs. The genes are TRBV2 and TRBJ2-3; 9 positions agree with TRBD2. CDR3 DNA: TGTGCCAGCAGCTTCTTCTTTAGCGGGGGAAGCACAGATACGCAGTATTTT. Amino acids: CASSFFFSGGSTDTQYF.